This TCR beta chain was captured by sequencing in a study of blood T cell repertoires in COVID-19. Study information: Acute and convalescent COVID-19 specimens originated in the United States, Italy and Spain. T cells, B-cell-depleted T cells, or PBMCs supplied cDNA or gDNA.

This clone was observed a handful of times. In the original workflow: Quantification of nucleated cells was approximated via reference gene primer amplification. Repertoires were generated with immunoSEQ multiplex PCR, while TCRdb's copy carries only in-frame clones and drops some. That table supplies the V and J calls and clone size; D and trimming were determined from the DNA. The sample includes 130,000 to 150,000 clones, approximately 80% of them seen just once. The origin of this receptor is an elderly woman in a cohort sampled during active or convalescent COVID-19. Sequencing was performed on peripheral blood.

The CDR3 DNA reads as TGTGCCAGCAGCTTAGTTTGGGGCGGTGAAGCTTTCTTT. Its translation is CASSLVWGGEAFF. The chain has TRBV7-9 and TRBJ1-1, with a tentative D call TRBD1 (5 bases). V was shortened by 1 base and J by 7 bases, with 10 bases between the two germline ends. Germline lookup yields CDR1 SEHNR and CDR2 FQNEAQ (reference sequence). This CDR3 has 13 residues. Drawing the rest from reference TRBV7-9 and TRBJ1-1, the complete variable domain is DTGVSQNPRHKITKRGQNVTFRCDPISEHNRLYWYRQTLGQGPEFLTYFQNEAQLEKSRLLSDRFSAERPKGSFSTLEIQRTEQGDSAMYLCASSLVWGGEAFFGQGTRLTVV.